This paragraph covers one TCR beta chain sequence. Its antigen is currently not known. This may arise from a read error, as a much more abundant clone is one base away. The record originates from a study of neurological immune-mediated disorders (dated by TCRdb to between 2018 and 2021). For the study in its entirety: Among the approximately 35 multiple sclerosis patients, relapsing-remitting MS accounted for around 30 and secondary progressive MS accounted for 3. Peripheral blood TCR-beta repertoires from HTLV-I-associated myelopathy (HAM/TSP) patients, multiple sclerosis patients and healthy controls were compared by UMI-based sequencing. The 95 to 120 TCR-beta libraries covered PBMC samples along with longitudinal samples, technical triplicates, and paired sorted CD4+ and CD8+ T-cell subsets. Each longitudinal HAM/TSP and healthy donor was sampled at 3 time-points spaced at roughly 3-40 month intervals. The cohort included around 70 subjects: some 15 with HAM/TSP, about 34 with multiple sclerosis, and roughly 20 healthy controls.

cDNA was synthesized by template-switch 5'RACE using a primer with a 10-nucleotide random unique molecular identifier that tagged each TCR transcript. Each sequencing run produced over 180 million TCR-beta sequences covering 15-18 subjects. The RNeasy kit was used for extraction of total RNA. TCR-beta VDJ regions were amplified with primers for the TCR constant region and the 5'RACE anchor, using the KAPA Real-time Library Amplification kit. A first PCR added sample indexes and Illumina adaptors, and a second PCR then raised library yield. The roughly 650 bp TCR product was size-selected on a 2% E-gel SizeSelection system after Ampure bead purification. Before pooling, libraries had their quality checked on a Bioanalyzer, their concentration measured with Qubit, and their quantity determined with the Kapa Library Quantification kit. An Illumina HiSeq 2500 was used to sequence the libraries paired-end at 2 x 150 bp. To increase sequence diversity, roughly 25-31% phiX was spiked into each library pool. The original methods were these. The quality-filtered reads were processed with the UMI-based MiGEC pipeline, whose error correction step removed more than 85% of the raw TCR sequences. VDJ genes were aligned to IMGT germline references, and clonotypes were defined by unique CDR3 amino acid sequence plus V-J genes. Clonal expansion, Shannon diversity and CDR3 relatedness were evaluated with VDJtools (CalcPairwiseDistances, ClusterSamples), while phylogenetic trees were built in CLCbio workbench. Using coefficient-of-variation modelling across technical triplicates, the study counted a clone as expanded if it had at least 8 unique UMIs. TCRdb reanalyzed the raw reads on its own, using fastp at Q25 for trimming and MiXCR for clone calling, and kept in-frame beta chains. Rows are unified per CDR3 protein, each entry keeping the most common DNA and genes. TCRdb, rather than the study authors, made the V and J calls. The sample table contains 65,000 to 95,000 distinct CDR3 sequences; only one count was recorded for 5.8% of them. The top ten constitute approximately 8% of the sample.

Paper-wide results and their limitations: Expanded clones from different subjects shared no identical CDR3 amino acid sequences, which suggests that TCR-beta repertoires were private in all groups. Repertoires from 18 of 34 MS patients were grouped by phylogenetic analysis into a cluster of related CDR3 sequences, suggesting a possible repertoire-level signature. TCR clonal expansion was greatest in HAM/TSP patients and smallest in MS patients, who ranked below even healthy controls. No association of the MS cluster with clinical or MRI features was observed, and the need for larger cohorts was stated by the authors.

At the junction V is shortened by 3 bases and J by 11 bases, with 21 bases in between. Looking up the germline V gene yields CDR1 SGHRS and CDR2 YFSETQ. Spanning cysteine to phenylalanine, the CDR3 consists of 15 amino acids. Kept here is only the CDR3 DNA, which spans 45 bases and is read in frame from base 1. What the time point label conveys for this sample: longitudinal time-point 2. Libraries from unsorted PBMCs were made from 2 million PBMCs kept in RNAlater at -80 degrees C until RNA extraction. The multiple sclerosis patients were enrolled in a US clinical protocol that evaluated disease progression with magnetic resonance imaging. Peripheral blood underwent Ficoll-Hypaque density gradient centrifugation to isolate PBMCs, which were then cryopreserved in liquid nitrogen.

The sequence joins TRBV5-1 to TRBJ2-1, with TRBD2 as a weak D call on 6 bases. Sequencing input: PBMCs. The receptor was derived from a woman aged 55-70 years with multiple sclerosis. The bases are TGCGCCAGCAGCTCCGTGGGGACTTTCGTCGATAAGCAGTTCTTC. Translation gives CASSSVGTFVDKQFF. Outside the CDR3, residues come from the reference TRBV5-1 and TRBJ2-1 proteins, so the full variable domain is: KAGVTQTPRYLIKTRGQQVTLSCSPISGHRSVSWYQQTPGQGLQFLFEYFSETQRNKGNFPGRFSGRQFSNSRSEMNVSTLELGDSALYLCASSSVGTFVDKQFFGPGTRLTVL.